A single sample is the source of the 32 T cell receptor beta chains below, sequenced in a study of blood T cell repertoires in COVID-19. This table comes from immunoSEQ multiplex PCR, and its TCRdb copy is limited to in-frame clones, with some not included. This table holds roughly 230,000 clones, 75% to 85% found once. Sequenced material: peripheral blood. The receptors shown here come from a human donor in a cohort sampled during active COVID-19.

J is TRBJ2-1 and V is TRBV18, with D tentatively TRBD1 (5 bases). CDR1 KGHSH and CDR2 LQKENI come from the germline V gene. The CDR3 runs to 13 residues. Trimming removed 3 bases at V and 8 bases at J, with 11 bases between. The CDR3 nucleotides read TGTGCCAGCTCACCCGGACAAAAAGATGAGCAGTTCTTC. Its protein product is CASSPGQKDEQFF.

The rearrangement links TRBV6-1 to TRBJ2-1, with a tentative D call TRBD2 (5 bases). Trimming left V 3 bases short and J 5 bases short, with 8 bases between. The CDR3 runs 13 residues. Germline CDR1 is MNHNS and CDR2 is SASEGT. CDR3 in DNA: TGTGCCAGCAGTGAGCAGGAGGACAATGAGCAGTTCTTC. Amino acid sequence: CASSEQEDNEQFF.

CDR3 in amino acids: CASSLVGLSNTGELFF. The CDR3 DNA sequence: TGCGCCAGCAGCTTGGTGGGACTTTCGAACACCGGGGAGCTGTTTTTT. The gene calls are TRBV5-1 and TRBJ2-2, with D possibly being TRBD2 (6 bases). The CDR3 extends over 16 amino acids. Trimming cost V 0 bases and J 0 bases, with 9 bases left between them. Germline CDR1 and CDR2: SGHRS and YFSETQ.

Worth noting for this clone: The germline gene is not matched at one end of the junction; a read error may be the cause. The CDR3 here is CASSSGTGLSHF. DNA of the CDR3: TGTGCCAGCAGCTCCGGGACAGGGCTTTCCCACTTC. The chain uses TRBV28 and TRBJ2-5; 9 positions match TRBD1. The CDR3 extends over 12 amino acids. CDR1 and CDR2 from the germline V gene are MDHEN and SYDVKM.

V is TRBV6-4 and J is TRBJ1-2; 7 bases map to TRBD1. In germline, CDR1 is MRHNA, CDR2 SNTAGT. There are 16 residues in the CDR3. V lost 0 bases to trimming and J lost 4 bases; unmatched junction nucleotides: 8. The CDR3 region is CASSDSRQGSGYGYTF. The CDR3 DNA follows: TGTGCCAGCAGTGACTCCCGACAGGGTAGTGGCTATGGCTACACCTTC.

CDR3 sequence (DNA): TGTGCCAGCAGCTTAGGGGGACACCGCAGTTCACCCCTCCACTTT. It translates to CASSLGGHRSSPLHF. The chain links TRBV7-3 to TRBJ1-6; D perhaps matches TRBD1 (6 bases). Germline values: CDR1 SGHTA, CDR2 FQGTGA. The CDR3 runs to 15 residues. V lost 2 bases, J lost 9 bases, and 14 bases lay in between.

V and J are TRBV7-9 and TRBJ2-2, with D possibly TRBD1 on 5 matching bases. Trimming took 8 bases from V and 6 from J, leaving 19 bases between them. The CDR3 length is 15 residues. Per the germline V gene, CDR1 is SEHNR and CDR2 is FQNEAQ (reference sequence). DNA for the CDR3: TGTGCCAGCGGATCATGGGGCGCTTTTTCCGGGGAGCTGTTTTTT. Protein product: CASGSWGAFSGELFF.

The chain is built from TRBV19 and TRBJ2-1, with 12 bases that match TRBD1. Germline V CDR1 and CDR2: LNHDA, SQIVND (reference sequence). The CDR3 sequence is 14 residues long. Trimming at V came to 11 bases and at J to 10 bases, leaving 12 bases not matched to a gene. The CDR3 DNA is TGTGCCGCAGACAGGGGACAGGGGGCGGGGGAGCAGTTCTTC. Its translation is CAADRGQGAGEQFF. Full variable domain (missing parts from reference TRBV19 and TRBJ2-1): DGGITQSPKYLFRKEGQNVTLSCEQNLNHDAMYWYRQDPGQGLRLIYYSQIVNDFQKGDIAEGYSVSREKKESFPLTVTSAQKNPTAFYLCAADRGQGAGEQFFGPGTRLTVL.

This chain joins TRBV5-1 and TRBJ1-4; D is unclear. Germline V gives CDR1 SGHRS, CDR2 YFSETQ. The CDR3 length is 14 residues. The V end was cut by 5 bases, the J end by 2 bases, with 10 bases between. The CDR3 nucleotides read TGCGCCAGCAGTCTCTCCTCGACTAATGAAAAACTGTTTTTT. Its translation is CASSLSSTNEKLFF.

As DNA, the CDR3 is TGTGCCAGCAGAAGGGGGACAGTAAACTATGGCTACACCTTC. Protein product: CASRRGTVNYGYTF. This sequence joins TRBV11-2 and TRBJ1-2, with 7 positions matching TRBD1. V shed 6 bases and J 2 bases; nucleotides not matched to a gene: 6. Per the germline V gene, CDR1 is SGHAT and CDR2 is FQNNGV. The CDR3 is made up of 14 amino acids. Full variable domain (outside the CDR3, taken from reference TRBV11-2 and TRBJ1-2): EAGVAQSPRYKIIEKRQSVAFWCNPISGHATLYWYQQILGQGPKLLIQFQNNGVVDDSQLPKDRFSAERLKGVDSTLKIQPAKLEDSAVYLCASRRGTVNYGYTFGSGTRLTVV.

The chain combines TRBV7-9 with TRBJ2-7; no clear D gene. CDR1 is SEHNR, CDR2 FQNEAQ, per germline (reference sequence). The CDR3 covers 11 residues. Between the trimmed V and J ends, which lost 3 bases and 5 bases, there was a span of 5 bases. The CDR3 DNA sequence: TGTGCCAGCAGCTTGTACAACGAGCAGTACTTC. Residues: CASSLYNEQYF.

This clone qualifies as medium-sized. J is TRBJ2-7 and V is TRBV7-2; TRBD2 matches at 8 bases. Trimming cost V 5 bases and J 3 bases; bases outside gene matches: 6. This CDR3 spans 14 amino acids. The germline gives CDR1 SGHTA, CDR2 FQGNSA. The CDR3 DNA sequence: TGTGCCAGCAGCCCAAGACTAGCGATCTACGAGCAGTACTTC. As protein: CASSPRLAIYEQYF.

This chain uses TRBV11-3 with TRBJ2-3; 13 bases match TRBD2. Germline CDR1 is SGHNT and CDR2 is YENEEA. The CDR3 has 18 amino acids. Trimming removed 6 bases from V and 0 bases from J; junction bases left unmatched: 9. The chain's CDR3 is CASSPGTSGITSTDTQYF. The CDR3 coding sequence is TGTGCCAGCAGTCCCGGGACTAGCGGGATTACTAGCACAGATACGCAGTATTTT.

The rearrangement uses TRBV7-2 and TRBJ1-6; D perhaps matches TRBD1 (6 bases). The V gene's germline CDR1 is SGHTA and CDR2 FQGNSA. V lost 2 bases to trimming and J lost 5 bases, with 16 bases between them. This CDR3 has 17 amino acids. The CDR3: CASSLYYSRGNNSPLHF. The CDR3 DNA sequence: TGTGCCAGCAGCTTATATTATTCCAGGGGTAATAATTCACCCCTCCACTTT.

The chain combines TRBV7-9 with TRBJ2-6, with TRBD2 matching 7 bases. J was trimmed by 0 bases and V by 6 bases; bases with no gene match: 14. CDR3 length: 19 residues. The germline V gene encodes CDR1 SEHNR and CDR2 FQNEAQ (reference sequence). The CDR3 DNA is TGTGCCAGCAGTATCCTTCCGGGACTAAGAACCTCTGGGGCCAACGTCCTGACTTTC. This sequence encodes CASSILPGLRTSGANVLTF. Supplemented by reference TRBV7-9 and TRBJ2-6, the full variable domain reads DTGVSQNPRHKITKRGQNVTFRCDPISEHNRLYWYRQTLGQGPEFLTYFQNEAQLEKSRLLSDRFSAERPKGSFSTLEIQRTEQGDSAMYLCASSILPGLRTSGANVLTFGAGSRLTVL.

CDR3 DNA: TGTGCCAGTAGTATCCAGACTAGCGGCCCAATTGCCTACGAGCAGTACTTC. This codes for CASSIQTSGPIAYEQYF. The V gene is TRBV19, the J gene TRBJ2-7, with TRBD2 identical over 9 bases. The CDR3 sequence is 17 residues long. Germline trimming cut 3 bases from V and 2 bases from J; bases unmatched to any gene: 11. CDR1 is LNHDA and CDR2 is SQIVND in the germline V gene (reference sequence).

The CDR3 here is CASSLGALRGAKNIQYF. The CDR3 DNA is TGTGCCAGCAGCTTAGGAGCCCTCAGGGGGGCCAAAAACATTCAGTACTTC. The V and J genes are TRBV7-6 and TRBJ2-4; 7 bases are shared with TRBD1. Germline CDR1 reads SGHVS; CDR2 reads FNYEAQ. The length of the CDR3 is 17 residues. V was pared by 1 base and J by 1 base, with 7 bases of the junction left unmatched.

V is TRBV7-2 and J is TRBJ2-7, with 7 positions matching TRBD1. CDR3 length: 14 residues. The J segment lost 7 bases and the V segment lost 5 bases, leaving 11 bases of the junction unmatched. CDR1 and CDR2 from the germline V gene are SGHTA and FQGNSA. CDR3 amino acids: CASSEGTVGMEQYF. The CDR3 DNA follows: TGTGCCAGCAGCGAGGGGACAGTGGGGATGGAGCAGTACTTC.

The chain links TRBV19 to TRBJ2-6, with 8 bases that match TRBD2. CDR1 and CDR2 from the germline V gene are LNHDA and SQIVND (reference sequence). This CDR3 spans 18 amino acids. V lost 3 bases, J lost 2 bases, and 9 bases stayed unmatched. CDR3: CASSIPGTGGAGANVLTF. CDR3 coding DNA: TGTGCCAGTAGTATCCCCGGGACGGGAGGGGCTGGGGCCAACGTCCTGACTTTC.

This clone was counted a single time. The CDR3 DNA is TGTGCCAGTAGTATTCGTAGGGAGGGAGAGACCCAGTACTTC. This codes for CASSIRREGETQYF. The rearrangement joins TRBV19 to TRBJ2-5; 7 bases match TRBD2. J was trimmed by 4 bases and V by 3 bases; bases with no gene match: 5. The CDR3 runs 14 residues. Germline CDR1 is LNHDA and CDR2 is SQIVND (reference sequence).

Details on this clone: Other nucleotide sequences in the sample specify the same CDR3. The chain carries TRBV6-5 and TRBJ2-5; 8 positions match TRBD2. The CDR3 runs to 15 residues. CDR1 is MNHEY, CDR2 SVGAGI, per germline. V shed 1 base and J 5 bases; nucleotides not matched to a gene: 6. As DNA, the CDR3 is TGTGCCAGCAGTTACTTAACGGGGGGGAAGGAGACCCAGTACTTC. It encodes CASSYLTGGKETQYF.

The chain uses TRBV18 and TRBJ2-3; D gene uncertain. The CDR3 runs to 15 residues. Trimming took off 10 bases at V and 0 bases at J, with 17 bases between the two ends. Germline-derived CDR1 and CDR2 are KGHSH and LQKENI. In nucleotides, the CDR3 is TGTGCCACCCAACCCGGTCGTATCAGCACAGATACGCAGTATTTT. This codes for CATQPGRISTDTQYF. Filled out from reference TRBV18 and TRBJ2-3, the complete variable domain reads NAGVMQNPRHLVRRRGQEARLRCSPMKGHSHVYWYRQLPEEGLKFMVYLQKENIIDESGMPKERFSAEFPKEGPSILRIQQVVRGDSAAYFCATQPGRISTDTQYFGPGTRLTVL.

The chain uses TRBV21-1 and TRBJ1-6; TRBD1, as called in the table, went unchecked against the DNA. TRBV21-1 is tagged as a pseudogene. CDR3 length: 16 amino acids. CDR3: CASSKGAQDLNSPLHF. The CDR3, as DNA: TGTGCCAGCAGCAAGGGGGCCCAGGACCTTAATTCACCCCTCCACTTT.

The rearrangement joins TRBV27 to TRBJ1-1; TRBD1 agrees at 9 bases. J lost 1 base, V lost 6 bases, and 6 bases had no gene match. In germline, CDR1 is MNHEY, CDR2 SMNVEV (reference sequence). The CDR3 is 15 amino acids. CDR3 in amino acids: CASRDLGQGNTEAFF. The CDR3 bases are TGTGCCAGCAGGGATCTGGGACAGGGGAACACTGAAGCTTTCTTT.

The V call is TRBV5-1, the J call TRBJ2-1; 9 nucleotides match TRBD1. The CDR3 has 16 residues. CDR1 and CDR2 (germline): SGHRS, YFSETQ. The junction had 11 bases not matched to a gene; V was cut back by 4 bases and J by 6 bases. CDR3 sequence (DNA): TGCGCCAGCAGCCTACGACGGACAGGGGTAGGCAATGAGCAGTTCTTC. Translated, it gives CASSLRRTGVGNEQFF.

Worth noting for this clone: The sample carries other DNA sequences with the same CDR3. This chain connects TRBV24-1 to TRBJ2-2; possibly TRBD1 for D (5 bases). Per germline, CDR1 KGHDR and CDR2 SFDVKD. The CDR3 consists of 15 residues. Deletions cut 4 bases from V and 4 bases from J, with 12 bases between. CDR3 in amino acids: CATSDPRGSTGELFF. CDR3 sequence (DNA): TGTGCCACCAGTGACCCTAGGGGTTCCACCGGGGAGCTGTTTTTT.

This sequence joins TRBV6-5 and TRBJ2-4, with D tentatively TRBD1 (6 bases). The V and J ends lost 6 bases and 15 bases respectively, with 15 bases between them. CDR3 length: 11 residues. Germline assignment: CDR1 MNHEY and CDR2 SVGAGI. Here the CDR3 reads CASRYRDKMYF. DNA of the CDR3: TGTGCCAGCAGATACCGGGACAAAATGTACTTC.

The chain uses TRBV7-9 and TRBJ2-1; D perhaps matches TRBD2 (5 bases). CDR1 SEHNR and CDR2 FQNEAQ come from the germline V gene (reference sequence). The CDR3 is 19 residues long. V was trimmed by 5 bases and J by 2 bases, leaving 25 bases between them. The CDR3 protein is CASSSIQATNPKAYNEQFF. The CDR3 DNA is TGTGCCAGCAGCAGCATACAAGCGACTAATCCGAAAGCCTACAATGAGCAGTTCTTC.

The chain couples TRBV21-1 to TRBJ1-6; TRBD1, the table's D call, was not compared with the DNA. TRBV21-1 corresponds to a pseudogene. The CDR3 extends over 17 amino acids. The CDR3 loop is CASSTGDGSSYNSPLHF. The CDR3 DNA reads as TGTGCCAGCAGTACAGGGGACGGAAGCTCCTATAATTCACCCCTCCACTTT.

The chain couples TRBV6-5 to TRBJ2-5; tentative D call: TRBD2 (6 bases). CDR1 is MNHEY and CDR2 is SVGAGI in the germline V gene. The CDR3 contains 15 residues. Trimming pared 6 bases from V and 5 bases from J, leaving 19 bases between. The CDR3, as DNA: TGTGCCAGCAGATCCCGACTAGTTAATCCCGAGACCCAGTACTTC. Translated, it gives CASRSRLVNPETQYF.

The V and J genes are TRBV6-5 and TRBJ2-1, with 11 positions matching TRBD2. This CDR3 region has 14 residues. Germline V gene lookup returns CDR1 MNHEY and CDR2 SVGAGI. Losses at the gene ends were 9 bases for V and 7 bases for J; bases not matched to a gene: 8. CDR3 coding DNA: TGTGCCAGTCAATTAGCGGGGGGGCCGAATGAGCAGTTCTTC. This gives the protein CASQLAGGPNEQFF.

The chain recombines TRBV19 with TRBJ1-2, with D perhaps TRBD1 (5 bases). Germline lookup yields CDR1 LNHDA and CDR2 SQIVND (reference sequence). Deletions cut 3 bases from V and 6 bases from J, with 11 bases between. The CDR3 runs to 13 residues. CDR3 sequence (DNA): TGTGCCAGTAGTATCTCAGGGCGCAATGGCTACACCTTC. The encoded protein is CASSISGRNGYTF. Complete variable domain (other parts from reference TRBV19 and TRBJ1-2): DGGITQSPKYLFRKEGQNVTLSCEQNLNHDAMYWYRQDPGQGLRLIYYSQIVNDFQKGDIAEGYSVSREKKESFPLTVTSAQKNPTAFYLCASSISGRNGYTFGSGTRLTVV.